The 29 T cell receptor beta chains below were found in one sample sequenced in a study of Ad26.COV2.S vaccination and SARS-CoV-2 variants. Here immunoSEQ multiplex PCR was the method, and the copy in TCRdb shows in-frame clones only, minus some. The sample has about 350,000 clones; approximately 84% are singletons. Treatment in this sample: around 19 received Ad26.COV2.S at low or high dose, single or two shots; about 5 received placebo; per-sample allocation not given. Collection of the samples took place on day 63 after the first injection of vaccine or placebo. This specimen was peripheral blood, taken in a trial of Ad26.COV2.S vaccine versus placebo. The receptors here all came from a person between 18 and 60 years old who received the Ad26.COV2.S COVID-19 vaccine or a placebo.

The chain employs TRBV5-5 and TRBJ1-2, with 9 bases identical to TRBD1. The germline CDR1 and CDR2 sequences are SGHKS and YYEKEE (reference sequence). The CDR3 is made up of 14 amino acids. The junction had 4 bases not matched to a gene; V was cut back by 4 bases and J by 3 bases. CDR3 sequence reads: CASSHGTGYYGYTF. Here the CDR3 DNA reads TGTGCCAGCAGCCACGGGACAGGGTACTATGGCTACACCTTC.

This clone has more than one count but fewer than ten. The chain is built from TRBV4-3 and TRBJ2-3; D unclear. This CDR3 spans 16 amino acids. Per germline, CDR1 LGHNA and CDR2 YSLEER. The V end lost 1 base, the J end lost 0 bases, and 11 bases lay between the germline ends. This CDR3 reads CASSQAPSQSTDTQYF. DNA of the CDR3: TGCGCCAGCAGCCAAGCCCCTTCTCAAAGCACAGATACGCAGTATTTT.

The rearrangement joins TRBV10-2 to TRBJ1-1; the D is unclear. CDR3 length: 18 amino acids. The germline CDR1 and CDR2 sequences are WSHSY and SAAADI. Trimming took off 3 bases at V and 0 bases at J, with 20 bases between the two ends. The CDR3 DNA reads TGCGCCAGCAGTGACTATAAGCTCCTGAACCCGATGAACACTGAAGCTTTCTTT. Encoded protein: CASSDYKLLNPMNTEAFF.

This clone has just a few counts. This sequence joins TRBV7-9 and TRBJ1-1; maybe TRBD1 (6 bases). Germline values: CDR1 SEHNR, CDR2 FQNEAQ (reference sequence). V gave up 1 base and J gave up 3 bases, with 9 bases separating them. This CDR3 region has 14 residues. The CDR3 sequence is CASSLGWGHTEAFF. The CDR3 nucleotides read TGTGCCAGCAGCTTAGGTTGGGGGCACACTGAAGCTTTCTTT.

CDR3 nucleotides: TGTGCCAGCAGCCTAACCGGGACTCCAAGCTCCTACAATGAGCAGTTCTTC. The encoded protein is CASSLTGTPSSYNEQFF. This chain joins TRBV3-1 (or the pseudogene TRBV3-2) and TRBJ2-1; D possibly corresponds to TRBD2 (6 bases). The V and J ends lost 4 bases and 0 bases respectively, with 16 bases between them. This CDR3 spans 17 amino acids. Germline lookup yields CDR1 LGHDT and CDR2 YNNKEL (reference sequence).

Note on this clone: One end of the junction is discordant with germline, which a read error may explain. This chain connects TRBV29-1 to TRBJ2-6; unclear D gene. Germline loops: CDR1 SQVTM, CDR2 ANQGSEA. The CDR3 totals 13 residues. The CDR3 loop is CSVIRSGTNVLTF. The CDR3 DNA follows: TGCAGCGTTATCCGGTCTGGGACCAACGTCCTGACTTTC. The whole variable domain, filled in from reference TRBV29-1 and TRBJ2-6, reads SAVISQKPSRDICQRGTSLTIQCQVDSQVTMMFWYRQQPGQSLTLIATANQGSEATYESGFVIDKFPISRPNLTFSTLTVSNMSPEDSSIYLCSVIRSGTNVLTFGAGSRLTVL.

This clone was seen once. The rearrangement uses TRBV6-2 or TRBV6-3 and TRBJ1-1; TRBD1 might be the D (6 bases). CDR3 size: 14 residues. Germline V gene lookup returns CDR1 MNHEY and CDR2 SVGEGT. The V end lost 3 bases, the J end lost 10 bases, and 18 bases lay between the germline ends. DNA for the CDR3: TGTGCCAGCAGTTATACGTACGGGGGCGCGGGAGCTTTCTTT. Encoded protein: CASSYTYGGAGAFF.

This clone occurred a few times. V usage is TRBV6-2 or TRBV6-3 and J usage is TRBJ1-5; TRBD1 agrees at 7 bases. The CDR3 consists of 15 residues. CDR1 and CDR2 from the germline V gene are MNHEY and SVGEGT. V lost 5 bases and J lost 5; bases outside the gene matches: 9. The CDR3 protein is CASSDPTGVDQPQHF. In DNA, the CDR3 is TGTGCCAGCAGTGACCCAACAGGGGTGGATCAGCCCCAGCATTTT.

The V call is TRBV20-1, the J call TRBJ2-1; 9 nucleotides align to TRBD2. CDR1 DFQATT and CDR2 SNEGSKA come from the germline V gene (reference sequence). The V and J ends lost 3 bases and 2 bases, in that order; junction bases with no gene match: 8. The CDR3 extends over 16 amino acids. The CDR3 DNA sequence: TGCAGTGCTAGTGGATTTGCTAGCGGGGCCTACAATGAGCAGTTCTTC. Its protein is CSASGFASGAYNEQFF.

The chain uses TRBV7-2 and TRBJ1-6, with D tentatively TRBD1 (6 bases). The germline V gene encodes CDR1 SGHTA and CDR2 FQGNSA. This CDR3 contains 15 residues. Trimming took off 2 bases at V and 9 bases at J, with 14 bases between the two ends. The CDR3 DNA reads TGTGCCAGCAGCTTATCGTGGGGGGCGCCTTCACCCCTCCACTTT. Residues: CASSLSWGAPSPLHF.

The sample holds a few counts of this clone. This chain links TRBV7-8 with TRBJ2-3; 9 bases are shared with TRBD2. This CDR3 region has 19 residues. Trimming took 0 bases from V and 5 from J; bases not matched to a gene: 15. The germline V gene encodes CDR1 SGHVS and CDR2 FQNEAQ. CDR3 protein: CASSLALVPSGTPGDTQYF. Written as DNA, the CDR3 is TGTGCCAGCAGCTTAGCGCTTGTCCCTAGCGGGACCCCCGGAGATACGCAGTATTTT.

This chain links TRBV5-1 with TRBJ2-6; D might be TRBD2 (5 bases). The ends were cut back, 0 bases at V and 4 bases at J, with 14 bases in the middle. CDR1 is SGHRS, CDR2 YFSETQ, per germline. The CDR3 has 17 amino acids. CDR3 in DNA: TGCGCCAGCAGCTTGGCCCTATTAGGGAGCGGGGCCAACGTCCTGACTTTC. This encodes CASSLALLGSGANVLTF.

CDR3 sequence reads: CASSQSREAGETQYF. CDR3 in DNA: TGTGCCAGCAGCCAAAGCAGGGAGGCAGGGGAGACCCAGTACTTC. The V gene is TRBV3-1 (or the pseudogene TRBV3-2), the J gene TRBJ2-5; maybe TRBD2 (6 bases). CDR3 length: 15 amino acids. Germline V gene data show CDR1 as LGHDT and CDR2 as YNNKEL (reference sequence). The germline V and J ends were trimmed by 2 bases and 5 bases, with 15 bases remaining between them.

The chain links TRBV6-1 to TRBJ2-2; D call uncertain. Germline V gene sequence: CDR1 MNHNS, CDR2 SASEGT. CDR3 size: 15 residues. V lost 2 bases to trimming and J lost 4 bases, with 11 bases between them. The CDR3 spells CASSEWRLSTGELFF. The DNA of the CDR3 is TGTGCCAGCAGTGAATGGAGACTCTCCACCGGGGAGCTGTTTTTT.

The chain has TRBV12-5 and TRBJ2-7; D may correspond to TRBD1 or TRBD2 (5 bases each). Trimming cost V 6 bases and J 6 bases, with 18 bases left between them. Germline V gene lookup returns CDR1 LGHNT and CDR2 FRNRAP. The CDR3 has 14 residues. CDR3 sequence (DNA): TGTGCTAGTGGCACATCCGGGACGGCGGGCGAGCAGTACTTC. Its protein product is CASGTSGTAGEQYF.

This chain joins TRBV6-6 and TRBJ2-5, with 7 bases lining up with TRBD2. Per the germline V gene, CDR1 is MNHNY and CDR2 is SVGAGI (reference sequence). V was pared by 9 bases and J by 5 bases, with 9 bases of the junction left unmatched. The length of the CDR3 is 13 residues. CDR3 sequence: CARFRKGGETQYF. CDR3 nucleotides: TGTGCCAGGTTCCGGAAGGGAGGGGAGACCCAGTACTTC.

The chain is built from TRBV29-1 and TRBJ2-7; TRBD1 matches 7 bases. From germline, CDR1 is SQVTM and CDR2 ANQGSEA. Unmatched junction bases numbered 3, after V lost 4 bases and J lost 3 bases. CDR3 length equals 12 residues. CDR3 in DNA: TGCAGCGTTGGACAGGGCGTCTACGAGCAGTACTTC. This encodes CSVGQGVYEQYF.

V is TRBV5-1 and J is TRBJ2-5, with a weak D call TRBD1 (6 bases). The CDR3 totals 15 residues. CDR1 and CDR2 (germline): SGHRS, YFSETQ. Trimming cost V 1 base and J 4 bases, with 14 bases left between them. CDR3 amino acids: CASSLMGATRETQYF. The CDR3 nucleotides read TGCGCCAGCAGCTTGATGGGGGCCACGAGAGAGACCCAGTACTTC.

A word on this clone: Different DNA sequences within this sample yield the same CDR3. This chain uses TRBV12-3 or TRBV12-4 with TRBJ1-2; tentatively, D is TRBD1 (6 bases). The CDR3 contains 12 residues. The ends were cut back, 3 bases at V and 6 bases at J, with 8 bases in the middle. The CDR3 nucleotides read TGTGCCAGCAGTTTGAGGGGGGATGGCTACACCTTC. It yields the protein CASSLRGDGYTF.

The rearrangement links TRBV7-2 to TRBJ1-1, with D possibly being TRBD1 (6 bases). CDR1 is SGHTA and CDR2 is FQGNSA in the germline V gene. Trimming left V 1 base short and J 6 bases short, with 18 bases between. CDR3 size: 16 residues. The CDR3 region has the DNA TGTGCCAGCAGCTTAGGGCCTGCAGGGGAGTTCTCTGAAGCTTTCTTT. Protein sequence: CASSLGPAGEFSEAFF. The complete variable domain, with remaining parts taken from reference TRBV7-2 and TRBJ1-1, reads GAGVSQSPSNKVTEKGKDVELRCDPISGHTALYWYRQSLGQGLEFLIYFQGNSAPDKSGLPSDRFSAERTGGSVSTLTIQRTQQEDSAVYLCASSLGPAGEFSEAFFGQGTRLTVV.

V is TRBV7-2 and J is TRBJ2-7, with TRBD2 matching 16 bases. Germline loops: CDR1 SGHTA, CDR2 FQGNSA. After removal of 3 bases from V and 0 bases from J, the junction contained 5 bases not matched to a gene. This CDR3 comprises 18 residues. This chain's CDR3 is CASSFPGLAGGSSYEQYF. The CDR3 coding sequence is TGTGCCAGCAGCTTCCCGGGACTAGCGGGAGGGAGCTCCTACGAGCAGTACTTC.

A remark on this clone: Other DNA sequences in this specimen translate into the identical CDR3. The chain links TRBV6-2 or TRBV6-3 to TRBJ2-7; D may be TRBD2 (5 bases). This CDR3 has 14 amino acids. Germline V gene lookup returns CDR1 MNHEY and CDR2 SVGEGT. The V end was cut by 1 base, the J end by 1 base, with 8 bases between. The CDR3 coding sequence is TGTGCCAGCAGTTACTTCGGCGGGTCCTACGAGCAGTACTTC. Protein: CASSYFGGSYEQYF.

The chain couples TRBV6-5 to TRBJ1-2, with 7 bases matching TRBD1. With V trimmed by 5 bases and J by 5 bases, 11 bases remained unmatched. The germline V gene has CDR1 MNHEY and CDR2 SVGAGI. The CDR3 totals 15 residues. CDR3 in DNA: TGTGCCAGCAGTAGATCCACAGGGGCGGGTTATGGCTACACCTTC. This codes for CASSRSTGAGYGYTF.

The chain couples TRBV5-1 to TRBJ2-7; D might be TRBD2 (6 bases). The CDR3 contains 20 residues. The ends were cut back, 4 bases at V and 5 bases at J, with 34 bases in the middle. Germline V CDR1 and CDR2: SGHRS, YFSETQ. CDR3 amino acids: CASSNDLLRPVGGSVHEQYF. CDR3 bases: TGCGCCAGCAGCAACGACCTTTTGCGTCCGGTTGGGGGGAGCGTACACGAGCAGTACTTC.

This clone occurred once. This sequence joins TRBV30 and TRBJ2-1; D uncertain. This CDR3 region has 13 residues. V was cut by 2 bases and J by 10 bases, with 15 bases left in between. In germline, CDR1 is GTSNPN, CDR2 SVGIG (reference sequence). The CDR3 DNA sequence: TGTGCCTGGAGTACCACCATGAGCAAAGAGCAGTTCTTC. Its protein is CAWSTTMSKEQFF.

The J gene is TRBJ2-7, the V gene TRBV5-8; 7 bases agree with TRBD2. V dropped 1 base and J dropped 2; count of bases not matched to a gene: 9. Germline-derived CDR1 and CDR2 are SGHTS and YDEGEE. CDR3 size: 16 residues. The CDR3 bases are TGTGCCAGCAGCTTGTCAGCGCTAGCGGCCCCCTACGAGCAGTACTTC. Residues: CASSLSALAAPYEQYF.

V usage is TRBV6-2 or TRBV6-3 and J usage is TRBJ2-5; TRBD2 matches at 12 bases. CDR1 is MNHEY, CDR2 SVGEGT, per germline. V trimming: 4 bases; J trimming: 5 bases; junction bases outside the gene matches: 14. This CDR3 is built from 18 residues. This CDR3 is CASSFPDRLAGVWETQYF. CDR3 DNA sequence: TGTGCCAGCAGTTTCCCCGACAGACTAGCGGGGGTTTGGGAGACCCAGTACTTC.

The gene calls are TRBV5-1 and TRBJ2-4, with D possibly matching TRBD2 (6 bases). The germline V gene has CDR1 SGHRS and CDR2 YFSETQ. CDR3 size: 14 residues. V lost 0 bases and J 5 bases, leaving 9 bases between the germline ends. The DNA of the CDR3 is TGCGCCAGCAGCTTGGTAGGGACTCAAAACATTCAGTACTTC. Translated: CASSLVGTQNIQYF.

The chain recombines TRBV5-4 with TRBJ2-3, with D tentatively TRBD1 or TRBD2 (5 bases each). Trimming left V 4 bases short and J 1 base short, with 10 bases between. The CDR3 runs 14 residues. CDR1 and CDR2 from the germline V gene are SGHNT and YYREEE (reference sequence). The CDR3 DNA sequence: TGTGCCAGCAGCCGAGGGGCGGGCACAGATACGCAGTATTTT. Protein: CASSRGAGTDTQYF.